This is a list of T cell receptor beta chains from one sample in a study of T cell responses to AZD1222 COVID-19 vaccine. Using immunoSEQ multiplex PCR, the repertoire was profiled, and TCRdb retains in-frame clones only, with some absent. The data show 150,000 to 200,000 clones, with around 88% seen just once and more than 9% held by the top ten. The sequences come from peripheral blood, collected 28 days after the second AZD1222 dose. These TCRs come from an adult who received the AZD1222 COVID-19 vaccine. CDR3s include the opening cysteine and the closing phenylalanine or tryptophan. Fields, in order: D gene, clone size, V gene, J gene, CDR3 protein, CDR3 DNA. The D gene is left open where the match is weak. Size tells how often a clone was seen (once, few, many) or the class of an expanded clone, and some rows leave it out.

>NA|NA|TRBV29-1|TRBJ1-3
CSGQTGNTIYF
TGCAGCGGACAGACGGGAAACACCATATATTTT
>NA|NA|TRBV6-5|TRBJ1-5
CASSYSGIGQPQHF
TGTGCCAGCAGTTACTCGGGAATCGGTCAGCCCCAGCATTTT
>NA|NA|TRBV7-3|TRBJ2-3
CASSLTEGGPTDTQYF
TGTGCCAGCAGCTTAACAGAAGGGGGGCCCACAGATACGCAGTATTTT
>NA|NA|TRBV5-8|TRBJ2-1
CASSSHYRDPNNEQFF
TGTGCCAGCAGCTCACATTACAGGGACCCCAACAATGAGCAGTTCTTC
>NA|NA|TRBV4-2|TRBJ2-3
CASSQYLAGSHTDTQYF
TGTGCCAGCAGCCAATATCTAGCAGGGTCCCACACAGATACGCAGTATTTT
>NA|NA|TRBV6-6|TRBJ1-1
CASSRSTEAFF
TGTGCCAGCAGTCGGAGTACTGAAGCTTTCTTT
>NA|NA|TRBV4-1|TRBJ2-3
CASSQYARDDTDTQYF
TGCGCCAGCAGCCAATACGCTCGGGACGACACAGATACGCAGTATTTT
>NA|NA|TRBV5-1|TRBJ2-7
CASSLEQGYEQYF
TGCGCCAGCAGCTTGGAGCAGGGCTACGAGCAGTACTTC
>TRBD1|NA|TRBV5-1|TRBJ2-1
CASSLFYRTGGYNEQFF
TGCGCCAGCAGCTTGTTCTACCGGACAGGGGGCTACAATGAGCAGTTCTTC
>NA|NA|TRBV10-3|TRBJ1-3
CAISDADGNTIYF
TGTGCCATCAGTGACGCAGACGGAAACACCATATATTTT
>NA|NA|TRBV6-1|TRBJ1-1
CASSELGRGGWNTEAFF
TGTGCCAGCAGTGAATTGGGTAGGGGAGGGTGGAACACTGAAGCTTTCTTT
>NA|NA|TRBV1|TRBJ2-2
CTSSQGLAGGPDGELFF
TGCACCAGCAGCCAAGGACTAGCGGGGGGGCCGGACGGGGAGCTGTTTTTT
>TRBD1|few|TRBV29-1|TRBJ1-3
CSVGQGAAGNTIYF
TGCAGCGTTGGTCAGGGGGCGGCTGGAAACACCATATATTTT
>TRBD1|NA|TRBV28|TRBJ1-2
CASSGTAYGYTF
TGTGCCAGCAGTGGGACAGCCTATGGCTACACCTTC
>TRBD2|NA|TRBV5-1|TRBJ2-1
CASSLASRGGPNEQFF
TGCGCCAGCAGCTTGGCTTCGCGGGGGGGCCCTAATGAGCAGTTCTTC
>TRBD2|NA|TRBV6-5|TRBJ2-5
CASSYQLAGEETQYF
TGTGCCAGCAGTTACCAACTAGCGGGGGAAGAGACCCAGTACTTC
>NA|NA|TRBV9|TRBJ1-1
CASSPRQGAEAFF
TGTGCCAGCAGCCCTCGCCAGGGCGCAGAAGCTTTCTTT
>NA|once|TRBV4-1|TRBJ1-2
CASSQDEAQGGYGYTF
TGCGCCAGCAGCCAAGATGAGGCGCAGGGTGGCTATGGCTACACCTTC
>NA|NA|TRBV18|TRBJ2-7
CASSPGGGSPYEQYF
TGTGCCAGCTCACCAGGTGGTGGCTCCCCCTACGAGCAGTACTTC